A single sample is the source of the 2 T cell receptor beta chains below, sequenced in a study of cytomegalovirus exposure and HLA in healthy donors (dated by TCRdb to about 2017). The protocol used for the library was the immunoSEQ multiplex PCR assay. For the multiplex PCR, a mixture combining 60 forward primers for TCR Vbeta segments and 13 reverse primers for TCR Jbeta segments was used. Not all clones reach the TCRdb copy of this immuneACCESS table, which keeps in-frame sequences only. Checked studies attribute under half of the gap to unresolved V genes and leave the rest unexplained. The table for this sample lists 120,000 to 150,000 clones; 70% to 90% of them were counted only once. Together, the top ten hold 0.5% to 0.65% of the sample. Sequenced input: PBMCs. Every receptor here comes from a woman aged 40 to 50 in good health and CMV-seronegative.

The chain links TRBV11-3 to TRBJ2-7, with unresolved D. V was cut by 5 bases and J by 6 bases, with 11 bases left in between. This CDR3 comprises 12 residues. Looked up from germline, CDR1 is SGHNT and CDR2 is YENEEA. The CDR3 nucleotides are TGTGCCAGCAGCCATAGTGAAAGCGAGCAGTACTTC. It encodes CASSHSESEQYF.

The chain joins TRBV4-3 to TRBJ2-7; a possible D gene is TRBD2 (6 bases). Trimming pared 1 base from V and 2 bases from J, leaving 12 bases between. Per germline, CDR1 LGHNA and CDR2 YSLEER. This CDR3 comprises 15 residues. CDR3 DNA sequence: TGCGCCAGCAGCCAAGTCGTAGCGGCCGCCTACGAGCAGTACTTC. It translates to CASSQVVAAAYEQYF.